The 7 T cell receptor beta chains below come from one sample, sequenced in a study of blood T cells in healthy people across ages. Then a second PCR, running roughly 7 to 11 cycles, was carried out with a sample-barcoded 5' primer and a J-beta primer mix. MiXCR was run by TCRdb on the 5' RACE reads, yielding one entry per CDR3 protein. The sample lists roughly 1.9 million distinct CDR3 sequences; roughly two fifths were seen once. Specimen: blood. The receptors stem from a human donor in good health.

This chain joins TRBV7-7 and TRBJ2-4, with D possibly being TRBD2 (6 bases). The J call may be in error: the DNA end matches TRBJ2-5 better. The germline CDR1 and CDR2 sequences are SSHAT and FNYEAQ (reference sequence). The CDR3 sequence is 14 residues long. The CDR3 spells CASSFGGIWETQYF. The DNA for the CDR3 is TGTGCCAGCAGCTTCGGAGGGATATGGGAGACCCAGTACTTC.

This clonotype was seen more than once but under ten times. The V gene is TRBV6-2 or TRBV6-3, the J gene TRBJ2-1; the match to TRBD2 covers 7 bases. Germline lookup yields CDR1 MNHEY and CDR2 SVGEGT. The CDR3 runs 14 residues. V lost 2 bases to trimming and J lost 4 bases; unmatched junction nucleotides: 2. This chain's CDR3 is CASSYVLAYNEQFF. CDR3 bases: TGTGCCAGCAGTTACGTACTAGCGTACAATGAGCAGTTCTTC.

The sample holds many counts of this clonotype. CDR3 sequence reads: CASSFSSGDGYTF. The CDR3 DNA is TGTGCCAGCAGCTTTTCGTCCGGGGATGGCTACACCTTC. This chain joins TRBV7-2 and TRBJ1-2; D remains ambiguous. The germline CDR1 and CDR2 sequences are SGHTA and FQGNSA. V was clipped by 3 bases and J by 6 bases, with 11 bases between them. This CDR3 has 13 residues.

The table lists this clonotype with a few counts. The V gene is TRBV20-1, the J gene TRBJ2-5; D possibly corresponds to TRBD1 (6 bases). Trimming removed 2 bases from V and 5 bases from J, with 18 bases in between. The CDR3 covers 15 residues. Germline values: CDR1 DFQATT, CDR2 SNEGSKA (reference sequence). The CDR3 nucleotides are TGCAGTGCTAGAACCCCACAGGGTTGGAGGGAGACCCAGTACTTC. Translation gives CSARTPQGWRETQYF.

The V and J genes are TRBV6-5 and TRBJ1-6, with 9 bases identical to TRBD1. Germline lookup yields CDR1 MNHEY and CDR2 SVGAGI. The length of the CDR3 is 15 residues. V lost 8 bases, J lost 4 bases, and 6 bases stayed unmatched. CDR3 protein: CASRPGTGYNSPLHF. CDR3 nucleotides: TGTGCCAGCCGCCCGGGGACAGGGTATAATTCACCCCTCCACTTT.

V is TRBV20-1 and J is TRBJ2-2; 10 bases align to TRBD1. V dropped 0 bases and J dropped 4; count of bases not matched to a gene: 5. The CDR3 length is 16 residues. From germline, CDR1 is DFQATT and CDR2 SNEGSKA (reference sequence). CDR3 nucleotides: TGCAGTGCTAGAGACCCGGGACAGGGGCTCACCGGGGAGCTGTTTTTT. Translation gives CSARDPGQGLTGELFF.

The rearrangement uses TRBV7-9 and TRBJ1-6; no clear D. The germline V and J ends were trimmed by 1 base and 5 bases, with 9 bases remaining between them. Looked up from germline, CDR1 is SEHNR and CDR2 is FQNEAQ (reference sequence). The CDR3 covers 15 residues. The CDR3 DNA reads as TGTGCCAGCAGCTTAGGGGCGGTGGATAATTCACCCCTCCACTTT. It specifies CASSLGAVDNSPLHF.